Following are 19 T cell receptor beta chains from one sample sequenced in a study of cytomegalovirus exposure and HLA in healthy donors. Vbeta (60) and Jbeta (13) primers were used in the PCR. Measured with immunoSEQ multiplex PCR; TCRdb has only the in-frame clones, and not every one. Among more than 150,000 clones listed, over 65% were seen once. Sequencing was performed on PBMCs. Source of these receptors: a man between 18 and 35 years old in good health and CMV-seronegative.

The chain employs TRBV5-1 and TRBJ2-5; TRBD1 aligns across 8 bases. The end of the DNA fits TRBJ2-7 better, so the J call may be wrong. CDR3 length equals 16 residues. From germline, CDR1 is SGHRS and CDR2 YFSETQ. The DNA for the CDR3 is TGCGCCAGCAGCTTGTCACCCAACAGGGGGGCCGGCGAGCAGTACTTC. Translated, it gives CASSLSPNRGAGEQYF.

The chain employs TRBV5-8 and TRBJ1-1; 8 nucleotides agree with TRBD1. The ends lost 3 bases at V and 10 bases at J; junction bases unmatched: 11. This CDR3 spans 14 amino acids. The germline V gene has CDR1 SGHTS and CDR2 YDEGEE. CDR3 residues: CASSSQDRVPRAFF. The DNA for the CDR3 is TGTGCCAGCAGCTCCCAGGACAGGGTCCCCAGAGCTTTCTTT.

This rearrangement joins TRBV30 to TRBJ2-2; 8 nucleotides align to TRBD2. V was pared by 0 bases and J by 4 bases, with 7 bases of the junction left unmatched. Germline-derived CDR1 and CDR2 are GTSNPN and SVGIG (reference sequence). The length of the CDR3 is 16 residues. The CDR3 DNA sequence: TGTGCCTGGAGTGTACTACGGGGGGGGAGCACCGGGGAGCTGTTTTTT. Translation gives CAWSVLRGGSTGELFF.

The chain combines TRBV7-3 with TRBJ1-1; 9 nucleotides match TRBD1. Looked up from germline, CDR1 is SGHTA and CDR2 is FQGTGA. V lost 5 bases to trimming and J lost 1 base; unmatched junction nucleotides: 2. The CDR3 is 14 amino acids. DNA of the CDR3: TGTGCCAGCAGCCAGGGACAGGGGAACACTGAAGCTTTCTTT. Encoded protein: CASSQGQGNTEAFF.

V usage is TRBV5-1 and J usage is TRBJ2-3, with a weak D call TRBD1 (5 bases). Deletions cut 0 bases from V and 2 bases from J, with 7 bases between. The germline V gene has CDR1 SGHRS and CDR2 YFSETQ. The length of the CDR3 is 14 residues. CDR3 bases: TGCGCCAGCAGCTTGGAGACAGACACAGATACGCAGTATTTT. This translates into CASSLETDTDTQYF. Full variable domain (rest looked up from reference TRBV5-1 and TRBJ2-3): KAGVTQTPRYLIKTRGQQVTLSCSPISGHRSVSWYQQTPGQGLQFLFEYFSETQRNKGNFPGRFSGRQFSNSRSEMNVSTLELGDSALYLCASSLETDTDTQYFGPGTRLTVL.

The genes are TRBV6-1 and TRBJ2-7, with TRBD1 as a possible D gene (6 bases). This CDR3 has 14 residues. Per the germline V gene, CDR1 is MNHNS and CDR2 is SASEGT. Trimming removed 3 bases at V and 3 bases at J, with 12 bases between. Written as DNA, the CDR3 is TGTGCCAGCAGTGACTGGGTAGGGGGCTACGAGCAGTACTTC. Translated: CASSDWVGGYEQYF.

The V gene is TRBV5-1, the J gene TRBJ2-3, with D possibly TRBD1 on 6 matching bases. CDR3 length: 16 residues. Germline V gives CDR1 SGHRS, CDR2 YFSETQ. Trimming shortened V by 4 bases and J by 2 bases, and 17 bases separated the two germline ends. The CDR3 here is CASSPRWTAFTDTQYF. The CDR3 coding sequence is TGCGCCAGCAGCCCCCGCTGGACAGCTTTCACAGATACGCAGTATTTT.

This clone was observed a single time. This chain connects TRBV7-2 to TRBJ2-4; D perhaps matches TRBD1 (5 bases). The germline V and J ends were trimmed by 5 bases and 8 bases, with 10 bases remaining between them. Germline CDR1 is SGHTA and CDR2 is FQGNSA. The CDR3 length is 12 residues. The CDR3 sequence is CASSPVGDIQYF. The CDR3 region has the DNA TGTGCCAGCAGCCCGGTAGGGGACATTCAGTACTTC.

The V gene is TRBV6-5, the J gene TRBJ1-3, with D uncertain. The germline gives CDR1 MNHEY, CDR2 SVGAGI. This CDR3 spans 16 amino acids. The V end was cut by 0 bases, the J end by 1 base, with 10 bases between. The CDR3 loop is CASSYSSRASGNTIYF. The DNA of the CDR3 is TGTGCCAGCAGTTACTCTAGCCGAGCATCTGGAAACACCATATATTTT.

The chain combines TRBV9 with TRBJ2-7; 7 bases map to TRBD2. Unmatched junction bases numbered 12, after V lost 0 bases and J lost 0 bases. Germline CDR1 reads SGDLS; CDR2 reads YYNGEE. This CDR3 has 18 amino acids. The CDR3 is CASSVDDGGGVASYEQYF. The CDR3 DNA reads TGTGCCAGCAGCGTAGACGATGGGGGAGGGGTCGCCTCCTACGAGCAGTACTTC.

The CDR3 sequence is CASSSRQGLEALHF. The CDR3 DNA reads TGTGCCAGCAGCTCACGACAGGGCCTTGAGGCCCTCCACTTT. V gene TRBV5-4 combines with J gene TRBJ1-6; 7 nucleotides align to TRBD1. Germline values: CDR1 SGHNT, CDR2 YYREEE (reference sequence). The CDR3 runs to 14 residues. V gave up 3 bases and J gave up 14 bases; unmatched junction bases: 11.

The rearrangement links TRBV27 to TRBJ1-2, with a tentative D call TRBD1 (6 bases). This CDR3 region has 12 residues. Germline values: CDR1 MNHEY, CDR2 SMNVEV (reference sequence). The V gene lost 5 bases and the J gene lost 7 bases, with 11 bases spanning the gap. As DNA, the CDR3 is TGTGCCAGCAGTCCGACAGGAGGTGGCTACACCTTC. The encoded protein is CASSPTGGGYTF.

V is TRBV5-1 and J is TRBJ2-5; 10 positions agree with TRBD2. The ends lost 0 bases at V and 3 bases at J; junction bases unmatched: 5. This CDR3 contains 16 residues. CDR1 is SGHRS and CDR2 is YFSETQ in the germline V gene. CDR3 amino acids: CASSLGPSGGEETQYF. For the CDR3, the DNA is TGCGCCAGCAGCTTGGGCCCTAGCGGGGGAGAAGAGACCCAGTACTTC.

The chain links TRBV19 to TRBJ1-5; TRBD1 aligns across 8 bases. Germline V gene sequence: CDR1 LNHDA, CDR2 SQIVND (reference sequence). The junction had 12 bases not matched to a gene; V was cut back by 6 bases and J by 5 bases. This CDR3 contains 16 residues. The CDR3 reads CASRAPGQGADQPQHF. The CDR3 bases are TGTGCCAGTAGGGCGCCCGGGCAGGGGGCTGATCAGCCCCAGCATTTT. Using reference TRBV19 and TRBJ1-5 for the parts outside the CDR3, the full variable domain is DGGITQSPKYLFRKEGQNVTLSCEQNLNHDAMYWYRQDPGQGLRLIYYSQIVNDFQKGDIAEGYSVSREKKESFPLTVTSAQKNPTAFYLCASRAPGQGADQPQHFGDGTRLSIL.

This clone was counted once. The chain employs TRBV5-1 and TRBJ1-1, with D unclear. V lost 0 bases and J lost 1, with 10 bases in between. There are 15 residues in the CDR3. CDR1 SGHRS and CDR2 YFSETQ come from the germline V gene. The CDR3 DNA reads TGCGCCAGCAGCTTGGGTTCCGGGGAGAACACTGAAGCTTTCTTT. Its protein product is CASSLGSGENTEAFF.

The rearrangement uses TRBV30 and TRBJ2-4, with 8 nucleotides matching TRBD2. Germline loops: CDR1 GTSNPN, CDR2 SVGIG (reference sequence). V shed 1 base, J shed 10 bases, and the junction held 0 bases outside the gene matches. The CDR3 spans 11 residues. The CDR3, as DNA: TGTGCCTGGAGTGCGGGGGGGATTCAGTACTTC. It translates to CAWSAGGIQYF. The full variable domain, with the rest looked up from reference TRBV30 and TRBJ2-4, is SQTIHQWPATLVQPVGSPLSLECTVEGTSNPNLYWYRQAAGRGLQLLFYSVGIGQISSEVPQNLSASRPQDRQFILSSKKLLLSDSGFYLCAWSAGGIQYFGAGTRLSVL.

This chain joins TRBV30 and TRBJ1-5; 7 bases agree with TRBD1. The CDR3 has 14 amino acids. Germline V gene lookup returns CDR1 GTSNPN and CDR2 SVGIG (reference sequence). V was pared by 1 base and J by 6 bases, with 6 bases of the junction left unmatched. DNA of the CDR3: TGTGCCTGGAGTGCTCACAGGGGTACTCAGCCCCAGCATTTT. This encodes CAWSAHRGTQPQHF. Complete variable domain (other parts from reference TRBV30 and TRBJ1-5): SQTIHQWPATLVQPVGSPLSLECTVEGTSNPNLYWYRQAAGRGLQLLFYSVGIGQISSEVPQNLSASRPQDRQFILSSKKLLLSDSGFYLCAWSAHRGTQPQHFGDGTRLSIL.

V usage is TRBV28 and J usage is TRBJ2-5; 9 bases agree with TRBD1. The junction had 12 bases not matched to a gene; V was cut back by 8 bases and J by 5 bases. Germline V gives CDR1 MDHEN, CDR2 SYDVKM. The CDR3 spans 15 residues. The DNA of the CDR3 is TGTGCCAGCCTTTCCCCGGGACAGGGCGACGAGACCCAGTACTTC. Translation gives CASLSPGQGDETQYF.

The gene calls are TRBV7-9 and TRBJ2-5; no clear D gene. CDR1 SEHNR and CDR2 FQNEAQ come from the germline V gene (reference sequence). Trimming took 5 bases from V and 5 from J, leaving 9 bases between them. This CDR3 spans 12 amino acids. The CDR3 DNA reads TGTGCCAGCAGCCTCTCGTCGGAGACCCAGTACTTC. Its protein product is CASSLSSETQYF.